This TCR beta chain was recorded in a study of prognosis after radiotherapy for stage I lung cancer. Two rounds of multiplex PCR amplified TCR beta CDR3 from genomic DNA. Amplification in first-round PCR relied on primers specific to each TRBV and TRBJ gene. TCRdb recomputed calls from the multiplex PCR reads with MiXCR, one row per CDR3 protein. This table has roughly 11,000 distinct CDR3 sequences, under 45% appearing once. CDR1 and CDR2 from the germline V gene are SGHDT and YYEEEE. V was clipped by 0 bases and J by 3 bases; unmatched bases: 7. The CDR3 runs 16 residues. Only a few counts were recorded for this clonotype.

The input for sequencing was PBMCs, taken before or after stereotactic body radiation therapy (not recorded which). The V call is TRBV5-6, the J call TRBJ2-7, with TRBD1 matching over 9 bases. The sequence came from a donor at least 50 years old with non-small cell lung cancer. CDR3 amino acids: CASSLAGQGASYEQYV. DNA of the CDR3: TGTGCCAGCAGCTTGGCGGGACAGGGAGCCAGCTACGAGCAGTACGTC.